The 24 T cell receptor beta chains given below trace back to one sample, sequenced in a study of low-dose radiotherapy and immunotherapy resistance in tumors. TRAV- and TRBV-specific primers were used for first-strand cDNA, which covered alpha and beta chains. With a V-primer adapter and a constant-region primer, TCRs were amplified for 20 PCR cycles. TCRdb called the reads again in MiXCR, with one record for every CDR3 protein. Among some 13,000 distinct CDR3 sequences listed, roughly 66% were seen once. All receptors derive from a human donor with advanced metastatic prostate, ovarian, gallbladder or colorectal cancer (not recorded which). This table probably holds off-target reads from a library built for another chain.

The chain carries TRBV28 and TRBJ1-5; D unresolved. Germline-derived CDR1 and CDR2 are MDHEN and SYDVKM. The CDR3 spans 14 residues. Trimming pared 5 bases from V and 3 bases from J, leaving 11 bases between. CDR3 bases: TGTGCCAGCAGTCCCGGGCCTTTCAATCAGCCCCAGCATTTT. Translation gives CASSPGPFNQPQHF.

The sample holds one count of this clonotype. This chain links TRBV10-2 with TRBJ2-7; tentatively, D is TRBD1 or TRBD2 (5 bases each). Between the trimmed V and J ends, which lost 8 bases and 6 bases, there was a span of 14 bases. Germline-derived CDR1 and CDR2 are WSHSY and SAAADI. The CDR3 has 12 residues. DNA for the CDR3: TGCGCCAGCCGGAGGCAGGGCGGCGAGCAGTACTTC. Protein product: CASRRQGGEQYF.

This clonotype has only a few counts. This chain uses TRBV5-1 with TRBJ1-5, with D perhaps TRBD1 (6 bases). V was clipped by 0 bases and J by 7 bases, with 11 bases between them. This CDR3 spans 14 amino acids. CDR1 and CDR2 (germline): SGHRS, YFSETQ. The CDR3 reads CASSLEGRGQPQHF. For the CDR3, the DNA is TGCGCCAGCAGCTTGGAAGGCAGGGGACAGCCCCAGCATTTT.

This clonotype showed up just a few times. CDR3 amino acids: CASSPTGSSYEQYF. CDR3 nucleotides: TGTGCCAGCAGCCCCACCGGGAGTTCCTACGAGCAGTACTTC. The chain joins TRBV12-3 or TRBV12-4 to TRBJ2-7, with a weak D call TRBD2 (6 bases). There are 14 residues in the CDR3. Trimming cost V 6 bases and J 1 base, with 13 bases left between them.

This chain connects TRBV2 to TRBJ2-7; D is perhaps TRBD1 (6 bases). V lost 7 bases, J lost 5 bases, and 15 bases lay in between. This CDR3 region has 13 residues. Germline CDR1 and CDR2: SNHLY and FYNNEI. CDR3 sequence: CASTANREDEQYF. The CDR3 DNA is TGTGCCAGCACCGCAAACAGGGAAGACGAGCAGTACTTC.

This CDR3 reads CSASDRSGTEAFF. The CDR3 DNA sequence: TGCAGTGCTAGCGACAGAAGTGGTACTGAAGCTTTCTTT. This sequence joins TRBV20-1 and TRBJ1-1; D possibly corresponds to TRBD1 (5 bases). Germline CDR1 DFQATT, CDR2 SNEGSKA (reference sequence). Trimming took off 3 bases at V and 5 bases at J, with 13 bases between the two ends. CDR3 size: 13 residues.

This clonotype appeared once. The chain is built from TRBV18 and TRBJ2-5, with TRBD2 matching over 8 bases. Germline CDR1 KGHSH, CDR2 LQKENI. V trimming: 4 bases; J trimming: 5 bases; junction bases outside the gene matches: 9. This CDR3 has 15 amino acids. The CDR3 here is CASSLAGQGLETQYF. In DNA form, the CDR3 reads TGTGCCAGCTCACTAGCGGGGCAGGGACTGGAGACCCAGTACTTC.

The chain links TRBV6-6 to TRBJ2-4; the match to TRBD1 covers 8 bases. Germline values: CDR1 MNHNY, CDR2 SVGAGI (reference sequence). V shed 0 bases and J 2 bases; nucleotides not matched to a gene: 6. There are 17 residues in the CDR3. CDR3 loop: CASSYSAGGLTKNIQYF. As DNA, the CDR3 is TGTGCCAGCAGTTACTCGGCAGGGGGCCTGACCAAAAACATTCAGTACTTC.

The rearrangement links TRBV5-4 to TRBJ2-7; 9 bases fit TRBD2. This CDR3 region has 14 residues. CDR1 and CDR2 (germline): SGHNT, YYREEE (reference sequence). J was trimmed by 2 bases and V by 4 bases; bases with no gene match: 4. The CDR3 DNA reads as TGTGCCAGCAGCCCTAGCGGGGACACCTACGAGCAGTACTTC. Its translation: CASSPSGDTYEQYF.

In its sample, this clonotype was seen once. The CDR3 spells CASSNGGALGLQTQYF. DNA of the CDR3: TGTGCCAGCAGCAACGGAGGGGCTCTGGGCCTACAGACCCAGTACTTC. The chain recombines TRBV27 with TRBJ2-5, with D perhaps matching TRBD2 (6 bases). This CDR3 comprises 16 residues. V was clipped by 6 bases and J by 6 bases, with 23 bases between them. CDR1 and CDR2 from the germline V gene are MNHEY and SMNVEV (reference sequence).

The chain uses TRBV27 and TRBJ2-2; possible D gene TRBD2, 5 bases. The germline V gene encodes CDR1 MNHEY and CDR2 SMNVEV (reference sequence). The length of the CDR3 is 13 residues. Trimming took 2 bases from V and 9 from J, leaving 10 bases between them. CDR3 sequence reads: CASSLLGSRELFF. CDR3 in DNA: TGTGCCAGCAGTTTACTAGGGAGCAGGGAGCTGTTTTTT.

This clonotype was observed a single time. In DNA form, the CDR3 reads TGTGCCAGCAGGGAAGGGGGACAGTTCTATGGCTACACCTTC. This sequence encodes CASREGGQFYGYTF. The chain employs TRBV3-1 and TRBJ1-2; TRBD1 aligns across 7 bases. The CDR3 has 14 residues. Germline-derived CDR1 and CDR2 are LGHDT and YNNKEL (reference sequence). The J segment lost 4 bases and the V segment lost 6 bases, leaving 8 bases of the junction unmatched.

This clonotype was counted only a few times. The gene calls are TRBV6-2 or TRBV6-3 and TRBJ2-1, with D perhaps matching TRBD1 or TRBD2 (5 bases each). The CDR3 extends over 16 amino acids. Per germline, CDR1 MNHEY and CDR2 SVGEGT. Trimming took 2 bases from V and 8 from J, leaving 19 bases between them. The CDR3 DNA sequence: TGTGCCAGCAGTTACCCTATCCTTCGGGACCGGGATGAGCAGTTCTTC. Its translation: CASSYPILRDRDEQFF.

The chain couples TRBV28 to TRBJ1-2; D possibly corresponds to TRBD1 (6 bases). The CDR3 loop spans 16 amino acids. The germline CDR1 and CDR2 sequences are MDHEN and SYDVKM. With 5 bases removed from V and 0 bases from J, the gap between germline ends came to 16 bases. CDR3 sequence (DNA): TGTGCCAGCAGTCCCTTCCTCCGGGACACTAACTATGGCTACACCTTC. It codes for CASSPFLRDTNYGYTF.

This rearrangement joins TRBV6-2 or TRBV6-3 to TRBJ2-3; TRBD2 is a possible D gene (5 bases). The CDR3 contains 13 residues. Germline lookup yields CDR1 MNHEY and CDR2 SVGEGT. Trimming shortened V by 7 bases and J by 6 bases, and 14 bases separated the two germline ends. This chain's CDR3 is CASIPRPGDTQYF. CDR3 DNA: TGTGCCAGCATCCCGAGGCCGGGGGATACGCAGTATTTT.

The chain employs TRBV6-5 and TRBJ2-1, with 14 bases lining up with TRBD2. In germline, CDR1 is MNHEY, CDR2 SVGAGI. The CDR3 loop spans 16 amino acids. With 4 bases clipped from V and 9 bases from J, the junction kept 8 bases outside the gene matches. CDR3 protein: CASSFRTSGGKVEQFF. The DNA of the CDR3 is TGTGCCAGCAGTTTCCGGACTAGCGGGGGGAAAGTTGAGCAGTTCTTC.

The rearrangement uses TRBV20-1 and TRBJ2-7; 8 bases are shared with TRBD2. The V gene's germline CDR1 is DFQATT and CDR2 SNEGSKA (reference sequence). The V and J ends lost 6 bases and 3 bases, in that order; junction bases with no gene match: 10. The CDR3 has 14 residues. The CDR3 protein is CSAASGGDLYEQYF. CDR3 bases: TGCAGTGCCGCCTCGGGGGGGGACCTCTACGAGCAGTACTTC.

This clonotype came up once. The chain is built from TRBV4-1 and TRBJ1-1, with 10 bases fitting TRBD1. CDR1 and CDR2 (germline): MGHRA, YSYEKL. V trimming: 1 base; J trimming: 0 bases; junction bases outside the gene matches: 5. This CDR3 spans 17 amino acids. CDR3 DNA sequence: TGCGCCAGCAGCCAAGGACAGGGGGCTACTATGAACACTGAAGCTTTCTTT. Its protein is CASSQGQGATMNTEAFF.

This clonotype came up a few times. The chain uses TRBV6-2 or TRBV6-3 and TRBJ1-4, with TRBD1 matching over 8 bases. The germline CDR1 and CDR2 sequences are MNHEY and SVGEGT. The V gene end was trimmed by 4 bases and the J gene end by 7 bases; junction bases not matched to a gene: 5. The CDR3 runs to 14 residues. CDR3: CASSSGQGTEKLFF. The CDR3 bases are TGTGCCAGCAGTTCAGGACAGGGCACTGAAAAACTGTTTTTT.

The table lists this clonotype with a few counts. J is TRBJ2-3 and V is TRBV28; tentative D call: TRBD2 (5 bases). Between the trimmed V and J ends, which lost 4 bases and 4 bases, there was a span of 15 bases. This CDR3 comprises 15 residues. Germline loops: CDR1 MDHEN, CDR2 SYDVKM. This CDR3 reads CASSSSGHTSDTQYF. The DNA for the CDR3 is TGTGCCAGCAGTTCGAGCGGCCATACTTCAGATACGCAGTATTTT.

The V and J genes are TRBV3-1 and TRBJ1-4, with a tentative D call TRBD1 (6 bases). Trimming left V 5 bases short and J 8 bases short, with 24 bases between. Germline-derived CDR1 and CDR2 are LGHDT and YNNKEL (reference sequence). The CDR3 covers 17 residues. The CDR3 loop is CASSSTGQFFTGEKLFF. The CDR3 DNA follows: TGTGCCAGCAGCTCGACGGGACAATTCTTTACTGGCGAAAAACTGTTTTTT.

This clonotype was detected a few times. V gene TRBV21-1 combines with J gene TRBJ1-5. TRBV21-1 is labeled a pseudogene. CDR3 length: 16 residues. This CDR3 is CASSKRRAVYHRPQHF. In DNA form, the CDR3 reads TGTGCCAGCAGCAAAAGAAGGGCAGTCTATCATCGGCCCCAGCATTTT.

The rearrangement joins TRBV12-3 or TRBV12-4 to TRBJ2-2; D call uncertain. The V and J ends lost 4 bases and 0 bases respectively, with 12 bases between them. The CDR3 is 16 residues long. CDR3 in amino acids: CASSSYGDANTGELFF. CDR3 nucleotides: TGTGCCAGCAGTTCCTACGGAGACGCGAACACCGGGGAGCTGTTTTTT.

V usage is TRBV9 and J usage is TRBJ1-6, with D perhaps TRBD1 (6 bases). The ends were cut back, 4 bases at V and 9 bases at J, with 11 bases in the middle. Germline V gene lookup returns CDR1 SGDLS and CDR2 YYNGEE. This CDR3 comprises 13 residues. CDR3 bases: TGTGCCAGCAGCCCAACGGACAGTTCACCCCTCCACTTT. This gives the protein CASSPTDSSPLHF.